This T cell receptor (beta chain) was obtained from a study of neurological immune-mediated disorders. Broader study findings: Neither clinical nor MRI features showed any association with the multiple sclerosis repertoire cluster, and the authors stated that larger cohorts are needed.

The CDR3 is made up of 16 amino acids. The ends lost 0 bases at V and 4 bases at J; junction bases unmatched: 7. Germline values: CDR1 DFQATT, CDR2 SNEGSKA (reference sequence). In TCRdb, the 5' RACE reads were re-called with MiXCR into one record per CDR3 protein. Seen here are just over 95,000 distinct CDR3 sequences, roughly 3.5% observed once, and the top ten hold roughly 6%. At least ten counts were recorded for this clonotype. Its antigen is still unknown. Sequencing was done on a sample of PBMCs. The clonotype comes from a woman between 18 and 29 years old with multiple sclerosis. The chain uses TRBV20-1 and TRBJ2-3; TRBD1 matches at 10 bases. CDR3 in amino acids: CSARDRDRGGSDTQYF. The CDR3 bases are TGCAGTGCTAGAGACCGGGACAGGGGTGGGTCAGATACGCAGTATTTT.